This entry features one T cell receptor beta chain sequence. Participants, 18 to 89 years old, spanned around 25 US areas. Assignments of participants to cohorts depended upon their own reported clinical history. This sample is part of a study of blood T cell repertoires in COVID-19. Study overall: Sample material is recorded as cDNA or gDNA derived from T cells, B-cell-depleted T cells, or PBMCs.

Per the study methods: It was from reference gene primer amplification that nucleated cell counts were estimated. The table came from immunoSEQ multiplex PCR; TCRdb's copy has only in-frame clones and leaves some out. Clone size and the V and J calls come from that table; the DNA yielded D and trimming. The table has about 200,000 clones, 86% seen once. The source is a man aged 40-49 years with acute COVID-19. Sequencing was done on a sample of PBMCs or T cells enriched from blood (not recorded which).

CDR3 DNA: TGCGCCAGCAGTCCCACAGGGGAAAATGAGCAGTTCTTC. Translated: CASSPTGENEQFF. This chain connects TRBV23-1 to TRBJ2-1, with TRBD1 matching over 7 bases. TRBV23-1 is an ORF, and what it does is uncertain. The ends lost 4 bases at V and 7 bases at J; junction bases unmatched: 4. This CDR3 has 13 amino acids.